Listed here are 27 T cell receptor beta chains from one sample, sequenced in a study of shared T cell receptors in the human thymus. Repertoires were generated with immunoSEQ multiplex PCR, while TCRdb's copy carries only in-frame clones and drops some. The sample shows about 400,000 clones, roughly 94% of them seen only once. Sequencing was performed on thymocytes. These receptors all stem from a human donor.

The chain couples TRBV5-6 to TRBJ2-7; perhaps TRBD2 as D (6 bases). V was trimmed by 0 bases and J by 2 bases, leaving 18 bases between them. CDR1 and CDR2 from the germline V gene are SGHDT and YYEEEE. The CDR3 is 17 residues long. Written as DNA, the CDR3 is TGTGCCAGCAGCTTGGAAGGATCGGGACTTCCAACCTACGAGCAGTACTTC. Its translation: CASSLEGSGLPTYEQYF.

The rearrangement joins TRBV5-1 to TRBJ2-6; D tentatively reads TRBD1 or TRBD2 (5 bases each). The CDR3 totals 17 residues. Germline-derived CDR1 and CDR2 are SGHRS and YFSETQ. Trimming cost V 3 bases and J 0 bases, with 13 bases left between them. CDR3: CASSWGRINSGANVLTF. In DNA, the CDR3 is TGCGCCAGCAGCTGGGGACGGATCAACTCTGGGGCCAACGTCCTGACTTTC.

The chain combines TRBV7-2 with TRBJ1-5; D is unclear. Germline V gene data show CDR1 as SGHTA and CDR2 as FQGNSA. The CDR3 extends over 15 amino acids. V gave up 6 bases and J gave up 5 bases, with 17 bases separating them. CDR3: CASRHHSYGDQPQHF. The CDR3 nucleotides are TGTGCCAGCAGACATCACAGTTATGGAGATCAGCCCCAGCATTTT. Complete variable domain (other parts from reference TRBV7-2 and TRBJ1-5): GAGVSQSPSNKVTEKGKDVELRCDPISGHTALYWYRQSLGQGLEFLIYFQGNSAPDKSGLPSDRFSAERTGGSVSTLTIQRTQQEDSAVYLCASRHHSYGDQPQHFGDGTRLSIL.

This clone has a single count. The chain employs TRBV7-9 and TRBJ2-7, with D unresolved. From germline, CDR1 is SEHNR and CDR2 FQNEAQ (reference sequence). Trimming removed 4 bases from V and 3 bases from J, with 10 bases in between. The length of the CDR3 is 13 residues. In DNA form, the CDR3 reads TGTGCCAGCAGCTCACGGGTCCTCTACGAGCAGTACTTC. It encodes CASSSRVLYEQYF.

The chain recombines TRBV4-3 with TRBJ2-1; D gene ambiguous. From germline, CDR1 is LGHNA and CDR2 YSLEER. Trimming left V 2 bases short and J 5 bases short, with 4 bases between. The CDR3 has 12 residues. In nucleotides, the CDR3 is TGCGCCAGCAGCCAATCCCACAATGAGCAGTTCTTC. Its protein is CASSQSHNEQFF.

The genes are TRBV6-5 and TRBJ2-4; D uncertain. V shed 5 bases and J shed 6 bases, with 14 bases lying between them. The CDR3 is 14 residues long. Germline lookup yields CDR1 MNHEY and CDR2 SVGAGI. CDR3 amino acids: CASSDPADRNIQYF. The CDR3 DNA reads as TGTGCCAGCAGTGACCCCGCCGACCGAAACATTCAGTACTTC.

A single count supports this clone. V is TRBV28 and J is TRBJ1-2; D not certain. The CDR3 is made up of 13 amino acids. Trimming pared 7 bases from V and 4 bases from J, leaving 13 bases between. Per the germline V gene, CDR1 is MDHEN and CDR2 is SYDVKM. The CDR3 sequence is CASTSGMGYGYTF. The DNA for the CDR3 is TGTGCCAGCACCTCCGGGATGGGCTATGGCTACACCTTC.

The J gene is TRBJ1-2, the V gene TRBV6-5, with 7 positions matching TRBD1. The V segment lost 6 bases and the J segment 4 bases; nucleotides outside the gene matches: 8. There are 14 residues in the CDR3. Germline CDR1 and CDR2: MNHEY and SVGAGI. In DNA, the CDR3 is TGTGCCAGCAGAAGGGACAGCACGGCCTATGGCTACACCTTC. Translated: CASRRDSTAYGYTF.

This rearrangement joins TRBV5-5 to TRBJ1-2; D is unclear. The CDR3 totals 15 residues. V lost 4 bases and J 1 base, leaving 14 bases between the germline ends. Germline-derived CDR1 and CDR2 are SGHKS and YYEKEE (reference sequence). CDR3 region: CASSTDFKDNYGYTF. The DNA of the CDR3 is TGTGCCAGCAGCACGGACTTTAAAGATAACTATGGCTACACCTTC.

The V gene is TRBV7-9, the J gene TRBJ2-7, with TRBD2 matching 8 bases. Germline assignment: CDR1 SEHNR and CDR2 FQNEAQ (reference sequence). J was trimmed by 0 bases and V by 3 bases; bases with no gene match: 10. This CDR3 contains 17 residues. CDR3: CASSLLPGGAGSYEQYF. The CDR3 DNA is TGTGCCAGCAGCTTGCTCCCGGGGGGGGCAGGCTCCTACGAGCAGTACTTC.

This sequence joins TRBV7-9 and TRBJ2-3; 10 nucleotides match TRBD2. The trim removed 5 bases at V and 8 bases at J, leaving 7 bases unmatched. Germline V gene sequence: CDR1 SEHNR, CDR2 FQNEAQ (reference sequence). The CDR3 consists of 14 residues. CDR3 in amino acids: CASSSGRDPGTQYF. CDR3 nucleotide sequence: TGTGCCAGCAGCAGCGGGAGGGATCCGGGTACGCAGTATTTT.

This clone showed up just once. CDR3 sequence: CASGPRSSGRKNEQFF. CDR3 nucleotides: TGTGCCAGCGGCCCGCGGAGTAGCGGGAGAAAGAATGAGCAGTTCTTC. V is TRBV9 and J is TRBJ2-1; TRBD2 agrees at 9 bases. This CDR3 spans 16 amino acids. The germline CDR1 and CDR2 sequences are SGDLS and YYNGEE. V lost 7 bases to trimming and J lost 7 bases; unmatched junction nucleotides: 15.

This chain links TRBV28 with TRBJ1-2; a possible D gene is TRBD1 (5 bases). Trimming removed 3 bases at V and 4 bases at J, with 15 bases between. The CDR3 runs 15 residues. Germline-derived CDR1 and CDR2 are MDHEN and SYDVKM. The CDR3 reads CASSFVRGLGYGYTF. The CDR3 DNA is TGTGCCAGCAGTTTTGTGAGGGGATTGGGCTATGGCTACACCTTC.

The chain employs TRBV7-9 and TRBJ1-2; TRBD1 might be the D (5 bases). This CDR3 has 15 residues. Deletions cut 5 bases from V and 2 bases from J, with 15 bases between. CDR1 and CDR2 from the germline V gene are SEHNR and FQNEAQ (reference sequence). The CDR3 protein is CASSQNARVNYGYTF. CDR3 nucleotides: TGTGCCAGCAGCCAAAATGCCAGGGTAAACTATGGCTACACCTTC.

The genes are TRBV18 and TRBJ2-1, with 9 bases identical to TRBD2. V was pared by 2 bases and J by 2 bases, with 4 bases of the junction left unmatched. The CDR3 has 16 residues. CDR1 and CDR2 from the germline V gene are KGHSH and LQKENI. The CDR3: CASSPGGLAPYNEQFF. DNA for the CDR3: TGTGCCAGCTCACCAGGGGGACTAGCCCCCTACAATGAGCAGTTCTTC. The full variable domain, rest sourced from reference TRBV18 and TRBJ2-1, is NAGVMQNPRHLVRRRGQEARLRCSPMKGHSHVYWYRQLPEEGLKFMVYLQKENIIDESGMPKERFSAEFPKEGPSILRIQQVVRGDSAAYFCASSPGGLAPYNEQFFGPGTRLTVL.

CDR3 amino acids: CASSLDAPANTEAFF. DNA of the CDR3: TGTGCCAGCAGCTTAGATGCACCCGCGAACACTGAAGCTTTCTTT. The chain has TRBV11-3 and TRBJ1-1; D is unclear. The CDR3 runs to 15 residues. Germline V gene lookup returns CDR1 SGHNT and CDR2 YENEEA. The ends were cut back, 0 bases at V and 1 base at J, with 9 bases in the middle. Complete variable domain (other parts from reference TRBV11-3 and TRBJ1-1): EAGVVQSPRYKIIEKKQPVAFWCNPISGHNTLYWYLQNLGQGPELLIRYENEEAVDDSQLPKDRFSAERLKGVDSTLKIQPAELGDSAVYLCASSLDAPANTEAFFGQGTRLTVV.

The DNA of the CDR3 is TGTGCCAGCAGCTCCATTAGAGGACCCTTGGACAATGAGCAGTTCTTC. This sequence encodes CASSSIRGPLDNEQFF. The chain combines TRBV7-3 with TRBJ2-1; the D is unclear. This CDR3 is built from 16 residues. Germline V gene data show CDR1 as SGHTA and CDR2 as FQGTGA. V lost 4 bases, J lost 5 bases, and 18 bases lay in between.

This chain connects TRBV5-6 to TRBJ1-1; D is possibly TRBD1 (6 bases). There are 16 residues in the CDR3. CDR1 and CDR2 (germline): SGHDT, YYEEEE. Between the trimmed V and J ends, which lost 1 base and 1 base, there was a span of 14 bases. CDR3 region: CASSLITGYENTEAFF. The CDR3 DNA is TGTGCCAGCAGCTTGATCACAGGGTATGAGAACACTGAAGCTTTCTTT.

V is TRBV6-5 and J is TRBJ2-2; D is uncertain. V was shortened by 7 bases and J by 0 bases, with 12 bases between the two germline ends. This CDR3 comprises 15 residues. In germline, CDR1 is MNHEY, CDR2 SVGAGI. In DNA form, the CDR3 reads TGTGCCAGCACCCAAGTAGCCCCGAACACCGGGGAGCTGTTTTTT. Residues: CASTQVAPNTGELFF.

The chain joins TRBV28 to TRBJ1-1; D is unresolved. The germline V and J ends were trimmed by 7 bases and 3 bases, with 15 bases remaining between them. The CDR3 runs to 14 residues. CDR1 is MDHEN, CDR2 SYDVKM, per germline. The CDR3 here is CASITGPKDTEAFF. In nucleotides, the CDR3 is TGTGCCAGCATCACCGGACCCAAGGACACTGAAGCTTTCTTT.

V usage is TRBV4-1 and J usage is TRBJ1-1, with 8 bases matching TRBD1. This CDR3 has 19 residues. From germline, CDR1 is MGHRA and CDR2 YSYEKL. Trimming at V came to 0 bases and at J to 6 bases, leaving 18 bases not matched to a gene. CDR3 sequence: CASSQEPTQDRVFPAEAFF. Here the CDR3 DNA reads TGCGCCAGCAGCCAAGAGCCCACCCAGGACAGGGTCTTCCCCGCTGAAGCTTTCTTT.

The gene calls are TRBV12-5 and TRBJ2-1; D unclear. Germline CDR1 reads LGHNT; CDR2 reads FRNRAP. This CDR3 spans 12 amino acids. Trimming shortened V by 4 bases and J by 4 bases, and 5 bases separated the two germline ends. The CDR3 DNA sequence: TGTGCTAGTGGTTACCAGTACAATGAGCAGTTCTTC. It yields the protein CASGYQYNEQFF.

The chain has TRBV2 and TRBJ1-2, with 10 bases lining up with TRBD1. The germline CDR1 and CDR2 sequences are SNHLY and FYNNEI. With V trimmed by 5 bases and J by 0 bases, 9 bases remained unmatched. CDR3 length equals 17 residues. CDR3 residues: CASSKRDRGFPNYGYTF. The CDR3 nucleotides are TGTGCCAGCAGTAAACGGGACAGGGGCTTCCCTAACTATGGCTACACCTTC.

This rearrangement joins TRBV18 to TRBJ2-1; 7 bases match TRBD2. V was clipped by 3 bases and J by 8 bases; unmatched bases: 7. There are 14 residues in the CDR3. Germline loops: CDR1 KGHSH, CDR2 LQKENI. For the CDR3, the DNA is TGTGCCAGCTCACCTCGCGGGGGAGTGGATGAGCAGTTCTTC. Amino acids: CASSPRGGVDEQFF.

The rearrangement links TRBV30 to TRBJ1-1; D is ambiguous. With 1 base removed from V and 1 base from J, the gap between germline ends came to 4 bases. The germline V gene encodes CDR1 GTSNPN and CDR2 SVGIG (reference sequence). The CDR3 extends over 12 amino acids. CDR3 protein: CAWSAQNTEAFF. DNA for the CDR3: TGTGCCTGGAGTGCACAGAACACTGAAGCTTTCTTT.

This clone was counted once. The gene calls are TRBV19 and TRBJ2-6; a possible D gene is TRBD1 (6 bases). V dropped 6 bases and J dropped 2 bases, with 11 bases sitting between them. The CDR3 is 15 residues long. Germline CDR1 reads LNHDA; CDR2 reads SQIVND (reference sequence). CDR3 residues: CASSFGQTGANVLTF. CDR3 DNA sequence: TGTGCCAGTAGCTTCGGACAGACTGGGGCCAACGTCCTGACTTTC.

The chain employs TRBV9 and TRBJ2-3; the match to TRBD1 covers 9 bases. V was clipped by 0 bases and J by 2 bases; unmatched bases: 13. The CDR3 has 19 residues. CDR1 SGDLS and CDR2 YYNGEE come from the germline V gene. The chain's CDR3 is CASSVEGPDRGINTDTQYF. CDR3 in DNA: TGTGCCAGCAGCGTAGAGGGACCCGACAGGGGGATCAACACAGATACGCAGTATTTT.